Listed below are T cell receptor beta chains from one sample, sequenced in a study of shared clonotypes between healthy human individuals. Profiling relied on immunoSEQ multiplex PCR, and the TCRdb table lists in-frame clones only, not all of them. The sample consists of about 2.5 million clones, roughly 92% of them appearing once. The specimen was naive CD4+ T cells from PBMCs. The source is a man between 18 and 29 years old in good health. Some clones in this sample may be carry-over from other donors' samples. CDR3s include the opening cysteine and the closing phenylalanine or tryptophan. Each record gives: D gene, clone size, V gene, J gene, CDR3 DNA, CDR3 protein. The D gene is left open where the match is weak. The listing skips clone size in some rows; elsewhere it reads once, few, many or a size class.

d_call: -; clone_size: -; v_call: TRBV5-1; j_call: TRBJ1-4; cdr3_nt: TGCGCCAGTACCGGACAGACTAATGAAAAACTGTTTTTT; cdr3_aa: CASTGQTNEKLFF
d_call: -; clone_size: -; v_call: TRBV14; j_call: TRBJ2-5; cdr3_nt: TGTGCCAGCAGCCAAGGGAGAGAGACCCAGTACTTC; cdr3_aa: CASSQGRETQYF
d_call: -; clone_size: -; v_call: TRBV19; j_call: TRBJ1-2; cdr3_nt: TGTGCCAGTAGTTCTGCCGGACACGGCCCCCTTGGCTACACCTTC; cdr3_aa: CASSSAGHGPLGYTF
d_call: -; clone_size: once; v_call: TRBV7-2; j_call: TRBJ1-3; cdr3_nt: TGTGCCAGCAGCTTAGCGTTTAATGGAAACACCATATATTTT; cdr3_aa: CASSLAFNGNTIYF
d_call: TRBD1; clone_size: -; v_call: TRBV28; j_call: TRBJ1-2; cdr3_nt: TGTGCCAGCAGTTGGGGGACAGGGGGCAACTATGGCTACACCTTC; cdr3_aa: CASSWGTGGNYGYTF
d_call: -; clone_size: -; v_call: TRBV5-1; j_call: TRBJ2-7; cdr3_nt: TGCGCCAGCAGCCCATCCGGGACGGAGACCTACGAGCAGTACTTC; cdr3_aa: CASSPSGTETYEQYF
d_call: -; clone_size: -; v_call: TRBV14; j_call: TRBJ1-1; cdr3_nt: TGTGCCAGCAGCCAAGGACAGCGGGCTTTCTTT; cdr3_aa: CASSQGQRAFF
d_call: -; clone_size: few; v_call: TRBV10-3; j_call: TRBJ1-2; cdr3_nt: TGTGCCATCAGTACAGATTCCCCGAAGGGCTACACCTTC; cdr3_aa: CAISTDSPKGYTF
d_call: TRBD2; clone_size: once; v_call: TRBV7-6; j_call: TRBJ2-7; cdr3_nt: TGTGCCAGCAGCCAGGGACTAGACGGTGACGAGCAGTACTTC; cdr3_aa: CASSQGLDGDEQYF
d_call: TRBD2; clone_size: -; v_call: TRBV7-9; j_call: TRBJ2-1; cdr3_nt: TGTGCCAGCAGCCACCGAGTAGGTCAGCGGGAATACAATGAGCAGTTCTTC; cdr3_aa: CASSHRVGQREYNEQFF
d_call: TRBD1; clone_size: few; v_call: TRBV6-6; j_call: TRBJ1-4; cdr3_nt: TGTGCCAGCAGTAACCAAGTGACAGGGCATGAAAAACTGTTTTTT; cdr3_aa: CASSNQVTGHEKLFF
d_call: -; clone_size: -; v_call: TRBV11-2; j_call: TRBJ2-7; cdr3_nt: TGTGCCAGCAGCTTTCGCGAAAAAGTCTACGAGCAGTACTTC; cdr3_aa: CASSFREKVYEQYF
d_call: TRBD2; clone_size: -; v_call: TRBV27; j_call: TRBJ2-7; cdr3_nt: TGTGCCAGCCCAACCGGGACTAGCGGGTACGAGCAGTACTTC; cdr3_aa: CASPTGTSGYEQYF
d_call: -; clone_size: -; v_call: TRBV5-1; j_call: TRBJ1-1; cdr3_nt: TGCGCCAGCAGCTTGGAAAGTAGGAACACTGAAGCTTTCTTT; cdr3_aa: CASSLESRNTEAFF
d_call: TRBD1; clone_size: -; v_call: TRBV7-9; j_call: TRBJ1-4; cdr3_nt: TGTGCCAGCAGCTTCACAAGGGACAGGTTTGAAAAACTGTTTTTT; cdr3_aa: CASSFTRDRFEKLFF
d_call: TRBD1; clone_size: -; v_call: TRBV5-1; j_call: TRBJ2-7; cdr3_nt: TGCGCCAGCAGCCAAACGGGTGGGGGACAGTTCACCTACGAGCAGTACTTC; cdr3_aa: CASSQTGGGQFTYEQYF
d_call: -; clone_size: -; v_call: TRBV29-1; j_call: TRBJ1-2; cdr3_nt: TGCAGCGCCATGGACCACCTGAGGAGTGGAGGCTACACCTTC; cdr3_aa: CSAMDHLRSGGYTF
d_call: -; clone_size: -; v_call: TRBV6-6; j_call: TRBJ2-2; cdr3_nt: TGTGCCAGCAGTTACTCCGAGAAGGACACCGGGGAGCTGTTTTTT; cdr3_aa: CASSYSEKDTGELFF
d_call: TRBD2; clone_size: -; v_call: TRBV27; j_call: TRBJ2-1; cdr3_nt: TGTGCCAGCAGTTTACTAGCGGGGGGACGGGTTAATGAGCAGTTCTTC; cdr3_aa: CASSLLAGGRVNEQFF
d_call: TRBD1; clone_size: -; v_call: TRBV7-3; j_call: TRBJ1-1; cdr3_nt: TGTGCCAGCAGCTTATTACCAGGGGGGACTGAAGCTTTCTTT; cdr3_aa: CASSLLPGGTEAFF
d_call: -; clone_size: -; v_call: TRBV6-5; j_call: TRBJ2-7; cdr3_nt: TGTGCCAGCAGTAGGACGCTCGGCTCCTACGAGCAGTACTTC; cdr3_aa: CASSRTLGSYEQYF
d_call: -; clone_size: -; v_call: TRBV28; j_call: TRBJ2-7; cdr3_nt: TGTGCCAGCAGTGTCAAGGGGTTGTACGAGCAGTACTTC; cdr3_aa: CASSVKGLYEQYF
d_call: -; clone_size: few; v_call: TRBV5-1; j_call: TRBJ1-1; cdr3_nt: TGCGCCAGCAGCCGTAACCCGGGGAACACTGAAGCTTTCTTT; cdr3_aa: CASSRNPGNTEAFF
d_call: TRBD1; clone_size: once; v_call: TRBV18; j_call: TRBJ1-4; cdr3_nt: TGTGCCAGCTCACCACAGGGGGCGAATGAAAAACTGTTTTTT; cdr3_aa: CASSPQGANEKLFF
d_call: -; clone_size: once; v_call: TRBV4-1; j_call: TRBJ1-2; cdr3_nt: TGCGCCAGCAGCCAAGGAGGGACATGGATTCCTATGGGGTACACCTTC; cdr3_aa: CASSQGGTWIPMGYTF
d_call: -; clone_size: -; v_call: TRBV28; j_call: TRBJ1-2; cdr3_nt: TGTGCCAGCAGTTTACAAGGAGGGTCCTATGGCTACACCTTC; cdr3_aa: CASSLQGGSYGYTF
d_call: TRBD2; clone_size: -; v_call: TRBV4-1; j_call: TRBJ2-3; cdr3_nt: TGCGCCAGCAGCCGGTCTGACGGGAGGTACCGCACAGATACGCAGTATTTT; cdr3_aa: CASSRSDGRYRTDTQYF
d_call: -; clone_size: -; v_call: TRBV6-5; j_call: TRBJ2-4; cdr3_nt: TGTGCCAGCAGGCTAGGCGGGTCAGGCAAAAACATTCAGTACTTC; cdr3_aa: CASRLGGSGKNIQYF
d_call: -; clone_size: -; v_call: TRBV18; j_call: TRBJ2-7; cdr3_nt: TGTGCCAGCTCACCATTAGCGGGACAGGTTGCCGAGCAGTACTTC; cdr3_aa: CASSPLAGQVAEQYF
d_call: -; clone_size: -; v_call: TRBV9; j_call: TRBJ1-5; cdr3_nt: TGTGCCAGCAGCGTAGATCATTGGTCAAATCAGCCCCAGCATTTT; cdr3_aa: CASSVDHWSNQPQHF
d_call: -; clone_size: -; v_call: TRBV18; j_call: TRBJ2-3; cdr3_nt: TGTGCCAGCTCACCGCTGGCGGGCACAGATACGCAGTATTTT; cdr3_aa: CASSPLAGTDTQYF
d_call: TRBD1; clone_size: -; v_call: TRBV28; j_call: TRBJ2-7; cdr3_nt: TGTGCCAGCAGTTCCGCCGGGACAGGGGGCTACGAGCAGTACTTC; cdr3_aa: CASSSAGTGGYEQYF
d_call: -; clone_size: -; v_call: TRBV2; j_call: TRBJ2-2; cdr3_nt: TGTGCCAGCAGCATAACAGGGACGTCGAACACCGGGGAGCTGTTTTTT; cdr3_aa: CASSITGTSNTGELFF
d_call: -; clone_size: -; v_call: TRBV2; j_call: TRBJ2-7; cdr3_nt: TGTGCCAGCAGTAGGGGGGGGGCCGGAGCGTACGAGCAGTACTTC; cdr3_aa: CASSRGGAGAYEQYF
d_call: -; clone_size: -; v_call: TRBV10-1; j_call: TRBJ2-1; cdr3_nt: TGCGCCAGCAGTTCCGGGCGGGACATCAACAATGAGCAGTTCTTC; cdr3_aa: CASSSGRDINNEQFF